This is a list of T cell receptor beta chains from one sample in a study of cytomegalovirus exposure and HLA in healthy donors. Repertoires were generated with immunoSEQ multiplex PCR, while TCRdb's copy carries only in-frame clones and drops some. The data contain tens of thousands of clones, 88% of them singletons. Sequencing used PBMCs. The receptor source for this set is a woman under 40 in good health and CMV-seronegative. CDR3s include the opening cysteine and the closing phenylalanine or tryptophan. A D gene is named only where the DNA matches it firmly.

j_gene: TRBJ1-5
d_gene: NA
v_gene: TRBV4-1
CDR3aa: CASSQEQGSNQPQHF
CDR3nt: TGCGCCAGCAGCCAAGAGCAGGGTAGCAATCAGCCCCAGCATTTT

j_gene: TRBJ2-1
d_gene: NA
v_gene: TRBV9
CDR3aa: CASSVAGNEQFF
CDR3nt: TGTGCCAGCAGCGTAGCCGGCAATGAGCAGTTCTTC

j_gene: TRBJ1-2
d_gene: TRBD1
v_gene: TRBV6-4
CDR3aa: CASSRDSYSYGYTF
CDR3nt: TGTGCCAGCAGTAGGGACAGTTACTCCTATGGCTACACCTTC

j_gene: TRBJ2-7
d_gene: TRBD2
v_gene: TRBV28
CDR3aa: CASSSIAGAGYEQYF
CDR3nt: TGTGCCAGCAGTTCCATAGCGGGAGCGGGTTACGAGCAGTACTTC

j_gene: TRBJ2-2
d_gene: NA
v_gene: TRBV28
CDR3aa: CASSLNRVNTGELFF
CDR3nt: TGTGCCAGCAGTTTAAACAGGGTGAACACCGGGGAGCTGTTTTTT

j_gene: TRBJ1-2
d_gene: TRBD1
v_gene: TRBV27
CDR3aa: CASSFRDRPAYGYTF
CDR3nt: TGTGCCAGCAGTTTCCGGGACAGGCCTGCCTATGGCTACACCTTC

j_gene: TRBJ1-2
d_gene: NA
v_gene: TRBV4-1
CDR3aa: CASSQDFPYGYTF
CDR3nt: TGCGCCAGCAGCCAAGATTTTCCTTATGGCTACACCTTC

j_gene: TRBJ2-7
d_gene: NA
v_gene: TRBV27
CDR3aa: CASSLTRIYEQYF
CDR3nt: TGTGCCAGCAGCCTGACTAGAATCTACGAGCAGTACTTC

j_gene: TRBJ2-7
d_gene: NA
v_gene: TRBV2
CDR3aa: CASIRSYEQYF
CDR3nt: TGTGCCAGCATTCGTTCCTACGAGCAGTACTTC

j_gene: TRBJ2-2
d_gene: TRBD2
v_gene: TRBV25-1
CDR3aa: CATSTSNKPGELFF
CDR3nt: TGTGCCACCTCGACTAGCAATAAGCCCGGGGAGCTGTTTTTT